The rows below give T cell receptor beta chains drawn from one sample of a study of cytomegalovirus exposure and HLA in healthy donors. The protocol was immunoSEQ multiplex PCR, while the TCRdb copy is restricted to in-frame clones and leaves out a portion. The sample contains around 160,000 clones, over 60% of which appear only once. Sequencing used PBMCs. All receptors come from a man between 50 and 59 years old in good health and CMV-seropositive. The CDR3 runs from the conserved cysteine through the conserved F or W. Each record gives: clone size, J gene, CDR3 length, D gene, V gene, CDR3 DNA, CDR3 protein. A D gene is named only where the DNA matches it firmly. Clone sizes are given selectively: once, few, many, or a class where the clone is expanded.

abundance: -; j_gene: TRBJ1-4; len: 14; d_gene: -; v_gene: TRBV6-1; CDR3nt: TGTGCCAGCAGTACCGATCAGATTAATGAAAAACTGTTTTTT; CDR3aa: CASSTDQINEKLFF
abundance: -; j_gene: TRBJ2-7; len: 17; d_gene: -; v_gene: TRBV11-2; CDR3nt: TGTGCCAGCAGCTTAGGGGAGTGGTCAGGTTTCACCTACGAGCAGTACTTC; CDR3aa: CASSLGEWSGFTYEQYF
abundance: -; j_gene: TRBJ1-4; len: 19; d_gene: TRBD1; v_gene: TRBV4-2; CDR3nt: TGTGCCAGCAGCCAGGAGGAGGGGACAGGGGCCTCAGAACTTGAAAAACTGTTTTTT; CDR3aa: CASSQEEGTGASELEKLFF
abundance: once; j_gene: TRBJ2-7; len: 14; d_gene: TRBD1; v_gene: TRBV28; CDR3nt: TGTGCCAGCAGACGGTCTCAGGGGGCTCGCGAGCAGTACTTC; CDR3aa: CASRRSQGAREQYF
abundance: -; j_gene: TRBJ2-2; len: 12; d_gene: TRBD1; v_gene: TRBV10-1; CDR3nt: TGCGCCAGCAGCTACCGGACAGGCAAGCTGTTTTTT; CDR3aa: CASSYRTGKLFF
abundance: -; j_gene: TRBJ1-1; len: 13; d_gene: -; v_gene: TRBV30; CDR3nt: TGTGCCTGGAGTGCCTCCACAGGGATGGGAGCTTTCTTT; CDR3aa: CAWSASTGMGAFF
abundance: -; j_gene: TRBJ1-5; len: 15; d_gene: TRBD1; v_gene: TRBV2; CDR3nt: TGTGCCAGCAGTTCTCTTGACAGGGGTAATCAGCCCCAGCATTTT; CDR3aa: CASSSLDRGNQPQHF
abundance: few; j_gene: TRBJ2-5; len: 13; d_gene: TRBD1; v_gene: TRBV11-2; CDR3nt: TGTGCCAGCAGCCCGGGACAGAAAGAGACCCAGTACTTC; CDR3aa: CASSPGQKETQYF
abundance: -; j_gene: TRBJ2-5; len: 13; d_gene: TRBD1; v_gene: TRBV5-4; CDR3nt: TGTGCCAGCAGCTACAGGGGACAAGAGACCCAGTACTTC; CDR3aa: CASSYRGQETQYF
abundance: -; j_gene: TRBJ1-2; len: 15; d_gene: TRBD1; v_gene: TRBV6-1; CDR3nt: TGTGCCAGCAGTTCGACAGGGGGACCTGGCTATGGCTACACCTTC; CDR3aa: CASSSTGGPGYGYTF
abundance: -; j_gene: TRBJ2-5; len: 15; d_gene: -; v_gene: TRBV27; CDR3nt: TGTGCCAGCAGTTTATCTGGCAGGGCTGGAGAGACCCAGTACTTC; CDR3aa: CASSLSGRAGETQYF
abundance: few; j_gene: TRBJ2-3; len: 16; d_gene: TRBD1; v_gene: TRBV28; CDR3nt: TGTGCCAGCAGTGCCCGGACAGGGTTGAGCCCAAATACGCAGTATTTT; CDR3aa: CASSARTGLSPNTQYF
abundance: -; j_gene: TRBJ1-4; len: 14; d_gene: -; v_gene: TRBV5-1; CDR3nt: TGCGCCAGCAGCTTGGCAGGTAGTAATGAAAAACTGTTTTTT; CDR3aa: CASSLAGSNEKLFF
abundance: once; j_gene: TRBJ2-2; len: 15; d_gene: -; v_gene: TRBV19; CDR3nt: TGTGCCAGTAGTATCCCAGGCAGAAACACCGGGGAGCTGTTTTTT; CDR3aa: CASSIPGRNTGELFF
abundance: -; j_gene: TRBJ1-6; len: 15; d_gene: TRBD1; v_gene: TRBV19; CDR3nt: TGTGCCAGTAGTACGGACAGGAGAAGCAATTCACCCCTCCACTTT; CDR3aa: CASSTDRRSNSPLHF
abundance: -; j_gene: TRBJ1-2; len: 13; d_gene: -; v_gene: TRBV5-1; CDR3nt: TGCGCCAGCAGCTTGGATCCGGGCTATGGCTACACCTTC; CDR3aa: CASSLDPGYGYTF
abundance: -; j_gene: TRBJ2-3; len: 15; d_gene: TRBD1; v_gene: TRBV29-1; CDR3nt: TGCAGCGGCTTAGGGCGACAGGGAAGCACAGATACGCAGTATTTT; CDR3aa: CSGLGRQGSTDTQYF
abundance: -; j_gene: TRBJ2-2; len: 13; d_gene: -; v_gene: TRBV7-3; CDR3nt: TGTGCCAGCAGCGCTCAGGGCACCGGGGAGCTGTTTTTT; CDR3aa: CASSAQGTGELFF
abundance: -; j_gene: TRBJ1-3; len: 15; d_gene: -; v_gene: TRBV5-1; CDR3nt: TGCGCCAGCAGCTTAACAGACCCCTCTGGAAACACCATATATTTT; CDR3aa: CASSLTDPSGNTIYF
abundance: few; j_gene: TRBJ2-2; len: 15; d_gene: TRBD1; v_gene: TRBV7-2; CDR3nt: TGTGCCAGCAGCAAAAGGGGGCTGGGCACCGGGGAGCTGTTTTTT; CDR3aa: CASSKRGLGTGELFF
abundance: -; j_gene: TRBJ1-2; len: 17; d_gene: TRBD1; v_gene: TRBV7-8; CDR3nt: TGTGCCAGCAGCTTGGCCGGGACAGGGGGCGGAATCTATGGCTACACCTTC; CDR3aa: CASSLAGTGGGIYGYTF
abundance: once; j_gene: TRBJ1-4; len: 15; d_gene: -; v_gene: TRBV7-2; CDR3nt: TGTGCCAGCAGCTTACGATCGGGGTATGGTGAAAAACTGTTTTTT; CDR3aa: CASSLRSGYGEKLFF
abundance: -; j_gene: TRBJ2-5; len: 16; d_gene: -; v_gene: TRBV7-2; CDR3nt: TGTGCCAGCAGCCCCTGGGACATCCGGGCTGGGGAGACCCAGTACTTC; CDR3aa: CASSPWDIRAGETQYF
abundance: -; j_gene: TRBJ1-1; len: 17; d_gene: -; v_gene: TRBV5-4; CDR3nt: TGTGCCAGCAGCTTGCCCATCGGGGGGTCCATGAACACTGAAGCTTTCTTT; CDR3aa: CASSLPIGGSMNTEAFF
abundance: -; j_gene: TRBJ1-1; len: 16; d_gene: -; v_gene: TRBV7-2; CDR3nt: TGTGCCAGCAGCTTAGTTTATTCGGCGGCTAACACTGAAGCTTTCTTT; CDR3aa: CASSLVYSAANTEAFF
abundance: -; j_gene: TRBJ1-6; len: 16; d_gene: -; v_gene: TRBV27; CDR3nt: TGTGCCAGCAGGGGGGCAGGCGGGGGACTTAATTCACCCCTCCACTTT; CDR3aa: CASRGAGGGLNSPLHF
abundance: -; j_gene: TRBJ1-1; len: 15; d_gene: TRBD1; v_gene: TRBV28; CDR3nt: TGTGCCAGCAGTTTCCGGGACAGGGCAATGGCTGAAGCTTTCTTT; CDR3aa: CASSFRDRAMAEAFF
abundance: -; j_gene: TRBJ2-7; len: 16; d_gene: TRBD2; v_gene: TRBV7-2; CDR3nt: TGTGCCAGCAGCTTAGTTGGCGGGGGGGACTCCTACGAGCAGTACTTC; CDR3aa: CASSLVGGGDSYEQYF
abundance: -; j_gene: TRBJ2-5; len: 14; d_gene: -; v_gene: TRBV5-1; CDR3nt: TGCGCCAGCAGCCTCCGGGACACCGCCGAGACCCAGTACTTC; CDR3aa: CASSLRDTAETQYF
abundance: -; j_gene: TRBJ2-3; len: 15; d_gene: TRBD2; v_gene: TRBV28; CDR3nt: TGTGCCAGCAGTGCATCGGGACTATTCACAGATACGCAGTATTTT; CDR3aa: CASSASGLFTDTQYF
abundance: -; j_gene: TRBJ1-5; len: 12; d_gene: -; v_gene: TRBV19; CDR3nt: TGTGCCAGTAGTTTGACGGGGTTCCCCCAGCATTTT; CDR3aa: CASSLTGFPQHF
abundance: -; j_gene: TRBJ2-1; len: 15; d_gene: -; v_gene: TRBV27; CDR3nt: TGTGCCAGCAGTTTAGGGTGGGGTAGCGTTAATGAGCAGTTCTTC; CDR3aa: CASSLGWGSVNEQFF
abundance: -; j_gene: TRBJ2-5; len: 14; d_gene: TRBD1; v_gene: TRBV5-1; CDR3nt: TGCGCCAGCAGCTTGGCTTCAGGGGGAGAGACCCAGTACTTC; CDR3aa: CASSLASGGETQYF
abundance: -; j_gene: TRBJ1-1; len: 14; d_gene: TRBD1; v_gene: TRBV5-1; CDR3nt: TGCGCCAGCAGCTCCCCGACAGGGGGAACTGAAGCTTTCTTT; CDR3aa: CASSSPTGGTEAFF
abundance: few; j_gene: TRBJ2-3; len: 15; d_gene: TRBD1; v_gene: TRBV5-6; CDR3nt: TGTGCCAGCAGCTTAGGGACAGGGGACACAGATACGCAGTATTTT; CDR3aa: CASSLGTGDTDTQYF
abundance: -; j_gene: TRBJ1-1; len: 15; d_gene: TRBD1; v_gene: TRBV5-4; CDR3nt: TGTGCCAGCAGCTTGGACAGGGGAGTGAACACTGAAGCTTTCTTT; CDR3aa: CASSLDRGVNTEAFF
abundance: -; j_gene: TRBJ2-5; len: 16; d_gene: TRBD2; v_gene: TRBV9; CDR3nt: TGTGCCAGCAGCGTGACTAGCGGGGGGGCCAGAGAGACCCAGTACTTC; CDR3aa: CASSVTSGGARETQYF
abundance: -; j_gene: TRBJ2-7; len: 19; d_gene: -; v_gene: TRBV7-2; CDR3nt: TGTGCCAGCAGCTTAGGGGTGACGGGGGGCCTCCCCAGCTCCTACGAGCAGTACTTC; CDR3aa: CASSLGVTGGLPSSYEQYF
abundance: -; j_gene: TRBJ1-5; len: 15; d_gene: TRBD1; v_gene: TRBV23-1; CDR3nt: TGCGCCAGCAGTCATTTGACAGGGGCGAATCAGCCCCAGCATTTT; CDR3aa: CASSHLTGANQPQHF